The 23 T cell receptor beta chains in this list originate from one sample, sequenced in a study of T cell changes during pregnancy in multiple sclerosis. Sequencing used immunoSEQ multiplex PCR; TCRdb keeps in-frame clones, though not all of them. The table records just over 20,000 clones, about 90% of them present only once. Sequenced here: CD8+ T cells from peripheral blood mononuclear cells, sampled in the second trimester of pregnancy. These receptors all stem from a female donor in good health, enrolled as a control in a pregnancy study.

The chain recombines TRBV7-3 with TRBJ2-1, with 9 bases aligning to TRBD2. There are 15 residues in the CDR3. Per germline, CDR1 SGHTA and CDR2 FQGTGA. The ends lost 2 bases at V and 4 bases at J; junction bases unmatched: 3. CDR3 region: CASSLAGGPYNEQFF. DNA of the CDR3: TGTGCCAGCAGCTTAGCGGGAGGGCCTTACAATGAGCAGTTCTTC.

This rearrangement joins TRBV2 to TRBJ1-2; possible D gene TRBD1, 5 bases. V shed 6 bases and J shed 2 bases, with 10 bases lying between them. The CDR3 is 13 residues long. Germline V gives CDR1 SNHLY, CDR2 FYNNEI. Here the CDR3 DNA reads TGTGCCAGCAGGACGACAGAGAACTATGGCTACACCTTC. Translation gives CASRTTENYGYTF. The full variable domain, rest sourced from reference TRBV2 and TRBJ1-2, is EPEVTQTPSHQVTQMGQEVILRCVPISNHLYFYWYRQILGQKVEFLVSFYNNEISEKSEIFDDQFSVERPDGSNFTLKIRSTKLEDSAMYFCASRTTENYGYTFGSGTRLTVV.

This rearrangement joins TRBV19 to TRBJ1-5; possible D gene TRBD1, 5 bases. Germline V gene sequence: CDR1 LNHDA, CDR2 SQIVND (reference sequence). V was trimmed by 3 bases and J by 0 bases, leaving 12 bases between them. The CDR3 loop spans 16 amino acids. The CDR3 here is CASSIKTVYSNQPQHF. The CDR3 nucleotides are TGTGCCAGTAGTATCAAGACAGTCTATAGCAATCAGCCCCAGCATTTT.

The V and J genes are TRBV6-5 and TRBJ2-4; the match to TRBD2 covers 7 bases. V was clipped by 2 bases and J by 8 bases; unmatched bases: 6. This CDR3 spans 14 amino acids. Germline lookup yields CDR1 MNHEY and CDR2 SVGAGI. CDR3 DNA sequence: TGTGCCAGCAGTTACGGGGCGGGAGCCGACATTCAGTACTTC. Its translation: CASSYGAGADIQYF.

The J gene is TRBJ1-5, the V gene TRBV19; D gene ambiguous. V was cut by 3 bases and J by 5 bases, with 8 bases left in between. Germline V CDR1 and CDR2: LNHDA, SQIVND (reference sequence). The CDR3 length is 13 residues. The CDR3 region is CASSITEYQPQHF. CDR3 nucleotides: TGTGCCAGTAGTATTACTGAGTATCAGCCCCAGCATTTT.

CDR3 loop: CASSLRRGYTF. CDR3 coding DNA: TGTGCCAGCAGCTTAAGGAGGGGCTACACCTTC. The chain has TRBV5-4 and TRBJ1-2; D unresolved. Germline CDR1 SGHNT, CDR2 YYREEE (reference sequence). Trimming shortened V by 2 bases and J by 8 bases, and 7 bases separated the two germline ends. The CDR3 covers 11 residues.

J is TRBJ1-1 and V is TRBV9; unclear D gene. CDR1 and CDR2 (germline): SGDLS, YYNGEE. Trimming took 0 bases from V and 0 from J, leaving 6 bases between them. This CDR3 contains 14 residues. The CDR3 sequence: CASSVDSMNTEAFF. In nucleotides, the CDR3 is TGTGCCAGCAGCGTAGACAGCATGAACACTGAAGCTTTCTTT.

This clone was seen only once. The chain recombines TRBV2 with TRBJ2-2, with a weak D call TRBD2 (5 bases). The CDR3 is 14 amino acids. CDR1 and CDR2 from the germline V gene are SNHLY and FYNNEI. The V gene lost 8 bases and the J gene lost 5 bases, with 15 bases spanning the gap. CDR3 region: CASGRVSKTGELFF. CDR3 nucleotides: TGTGCCAGCGGGCGGGTCTCCAAAACCGGGGAGCTGTTTTTT.

V is TRBV9 and J is TRBJ2-3; unclear D gene. Trimming shortened V by 4 bases and J by 1 base, and 13 bases separated the two germline ends. The CDR3 runs 15 residues. CDR1 is SGDLS, CDR2 YYNGEE, per germline. The CDR3 DNA sequence: TGTGCCAGCAGCCCTTGGCCCTTGGGCACAGATACGCAGTATTTT. Protein product: CASSPWPLGTDTQYF.

This rearrangement joins TRBV29-1 to TRBJ1-1; tentative D call: TRBD1 (6 bases). Germline loops: CDR1 SQVTM, CDR2 ANQGSEA. The CDR3 has 14 residues. Trimming removed 7 bases from V and 1 base from J, with 16 bases in between. CDR3 region: CSDEWGRKNTEAFF. The DNA of the CDR3 is TGCAGCGACGAGTGGGGGCGCAAGAACACTGAAGCTTTCTTT. Combining the CDR3 with reference TRBV29-1 and TRBJ1-1 gives the whole variable domain SAVISQKPSRDICQRGTSLTIQCQVDSQVTMMFWYRQQPGQSLTLIATANQGSEATYESGFVIDKFPISRPNLTFSTLTVSNMSPEDSSIYLCSDEWGRKNTEAFFGQGTRLTVV.

The J gene is TRBJ2-7, the V gene TRBV6-5; the match to TRBD1 covers 8 bases. V was pared by 2 bases and J by 2 bases, with 5 bases of the junction left unmatched. Germline lookup yields CDR1 MNHEY and CDR2 SVGAGI. The CDR3 loop spans 15 amino acids. CDR3 sequence reads: CASSYGGQDAYEQYF. The CDR3 bases are TGTGCCAGCAGTTACGGGGGACAGGACGCCTACGAGCAGTACTTC.

The chain uses TRBV5-4 and TRBJ2-3; 7 positions agree with TRBD2. From germline, CDR1 is SGHNT and CDR2 YYREEE (reference sequence). V lost 7 bases to trimming and J lost 1 base; unmatched junction nucleotides: 9. The CDR3 has 15 amino acids. CDR3 amino acids: CASAQSSGGTDTQYF. DNA for the CDR3: TGTGCCAGCGCTCAGAGCAGCGGGGGCACAGATACGCAGTATTTT.

The chain employs TRBV28 and TRBJ2-3; D is undetermined. The CDR3 is made up of 14 amino acids. The V gene's germline CDR1 is MDHEN and CDR2 SYDVKM. V dropped 2 bases and J dropped 2 bases, with 8 bases sitting between them. The CDR3 sequence: CASSLGEHTDTQYF. CDR3 DNA sequence: TGTGCCAGCAGTTTAGGAGAGCACACAGATACGCAGTATTTT.

The CDR3 DNA reads TGTGCCAGCAGTTCTAGGAGGACTGAAGCTTTCTTT. It codes for CASSSRRTEAFF. The V and J genes are TRBV6-6 and TRBJ1-1; no definite D call. The V gene lost 4 bases and the J gene lost 5 bases, with 8 bases spanning the gap. This CDR3 has 12 amino acids. Germline-derived CDR1 and CDR2 are MNHNY and SVGAGI (reference sequence).

The chain uses TRBV13 and TRBJ2-5; 10 bases agree with TRBD1. The germline V gene has CDR1 PRHDT and CDR2 FYEKMQ (reference sequence). The CDR3 contains 14 residues. J was trimmed by 5 bases and V by 9 bases; bases with no gene match: 9. The CDR3 DNA reads TGTGCCAGTATGACAGGGGGCCTCCTGGAGACCCAGTACTTC. The encoded protein is CASMTGGLLETQYF.

J is TRBJ2-1 and V is TRBV29-1; D perhaps matches TRBD1 (6 bases). V shed 6 bases and J shed 9 bases, with 21 bases lying between them. CDR3 length: 14 amino acids. The germline CDR1 and CDR2 sequences are SQVTM and ANQGSEA. The CDR3 sequence: CSVQGQQPLGEQFF. As DNA, the CDR3 is TGCAGCGTCCAAGGACAGCAACCTCTGGGTGAGCAGTTCTTC.

This sequence joins TRBV4-3 and TRBJ2-1; possibly TRBD1 for D (5 bases). V was trimmed by 1 base and J by 3 bases, leaving 13 bases between them. In germline, CDR1 is LGHNA, CDR2 YSLEER. The CDR3 has 16 residues. CDR3 region: CASSQVPGLDYNEQFF. CDR3 nucleotide sequence: TGCGCCAGCAGCCAAGTCCCAGGGCTAGACTACAATGAGCAGTTCTTC.

The CDR3 is CASSQRGNFYEQYF. CDR3 DNA sequence: TGTGCCAGCAGCCAGCGGGGGAATTTCTACGAGCAGTACTTC. This chain uses TRBV28 with TRBJ2-7, with 8 bases that match TRBD2. This CDR3 region has 14 residues. Germline lookup yields CDR1 MDHEN and CDR2 SYDVKM. Trimming cost V 6 bases and J 3 bases; bases outside gene matches: 7.

The chain links TRBV27 to TRBJ2-1; tentatively, D is TRBD1 (5 bases). CDR1 MNHEY and CDR2 SMNVEV come from the germline V gene (reference sequence). Trimming left V 5 bases short and J 0 bases short, with 17 bases between. The CDR3 consists of 17 residues. CDR3 DNA: TGTGCCAGCAGTCCCGACACTACAGGTTCCTCCTACAATGAGCAGTTCTTC. It is translated as CASSPDTTGSSYNEQFF.

This sequence joins TRBV4-3 and TRBJ2-3, with 9 bases aligning to TRBD2. The germline gives CDR1 LGHNA, CDR2 YSLEER. Unmatched junction bases numbered 10, after V lost 6 bases and J lost 3 bases. The CDR3 sequence is 16 residues long. Written as DNA, the CDR3 is TGCGCCAGCAGACCCGAGCGGACTAGCGTGACAGATACGCAGTATTTT. Residues: CASRPERTSVTDTQYF.

This sequence joins TRBV4-3 and TRBJ2-7; 7 bases agree with TRBD2. CDR3 length: 15 residues. Germline assignment: CDR1 LGHNA and CDR2 YSLEER. J was trimmed by 0 bases and V by 2 bases; bases with no gene match: 4. This chain's CDR3 is CASSQLLADSYEQYF. CDR3 sequence (DNA): TGCGCCAGCAGCCAACTCCTAGCGGACTCCTACGAGCAGTACTTC.

The chain employs TRBV4-2 and TRBJ1-5; 7 bases agree with TRBD1. CDR3 length: 16 residues. Losses at the gene ends were 3 bases for V and 0 bases for J; bases not matched to a gene: 5. Looked up from germline, CDR1 is LGHNA and CDR2 is YNFKEQ. CDR3: CASSQGTEDSNQPQHF. The CDR3 nucleotides are TGTGCCAGCAGCCAGGGGACAGAGGATAGCAATCAGCCCCAGCATTTT.

There are a few counts of this clone. Germline and junction disagree at one end, which may indicate a read error. This chain links TRBV7-9 with TRBJ2-7; 10 nucleotides match TRBD2. CDR1 and CDR2 from the germline V gene are SEHNR and FQNEAQ (reference sequence). This CDR3 is built from 12 residues. DNA of the CDR3: TGTGCCAGCAGCTCGGGAATAGCGGGAGGCTTATTC. This codes for CASSSGIAGGLF.